These 27 T cell receptor beta chains were sequenced from one sample in a study of shared clonotypes between healthy human individuals. Naive-designated CD8 cells lacked CD45RO, were positively enriched for CCR7, and omitted terminally differentiated effector memory CD45RA+ cells. Only in-frame clones appear in the TCRdb table, and some are missing; sequencing was by immunoSEQ multiplex PCR. This sample has 2 million or so clones, with approximately 94% found just once. The sequenced sample was naive CD8+ T cells sorted from blood. All receptors derive from a man aged 18 to 30 in good health.

The gene calls are TRBV5-5 and TRBJ2-7; 15 bases agree with TRBD2. The CDR3 runs to 14 residues. V shed 1 base, J shed 10 bases, and the junction held 3 bases outside the gene matches. The V gene's germline CDR1 is SGHKS and CDR2 YYEKEE (reference sequence). The DNA of the CDR3 is TGTGCCAGCAGCTTGTTGGGACTAGCGGGAGGTCAGTACTTC. Amino acids: CASSLLGLAGGQYF.

The chain joins TRBV6-5 to TRBJ1-1, with D hard to call. The ends were cut back, 2 bases at V and 3 bases at J, with 13 bases in the middle. The CDR3 loop spans 15 amino acids. Looked up from germline, CDR1 is MNHEY and CDR2 is SVGAGI. In nucleotides, the CDR3 is TGTGCCAGCAGTTACGCGACTCTAGGTGACACTGAAGCTTTCTTT. Translation gives CASSYATLGDTEAFF.

The gene calls are TRBV5-5 and TRBJ2-7; D uncertain. The CDR3 runs to 13 residues. Germline CDR1 is SGHKS and CDR2 is YYEKEE (reference sequence). Trimming left V 1 base short and J 3 bases short, with 8 bases between. CDR3 nucleotides: TGTGCCAGCAGCTTGATGCCGGACTACGAGCAGTACTTC. Its protein is CASSLMPDYEQYF.

The V and J genes are TRBV6-6 and TRBJ2-3; D might be TRBD1 or TRBD2, each matching 5 bases. Deletions cut 5 bases from V and 5 bases from J, with 14 bases between. CDR1 is MNHNY and CDR2 is SVGAGI in the germline V gene (reference sequence). There are 14 residues in the CDR3. The CDR3 spells CASSDGTYKDTQYF. CDR3 nucleotides: TGTGCCAGCAGTGACGGGACCTATAAAGATACGCAGTATTTT.

The V gene is TRBV4-2, the J gene TRBJ1-1; no firm D call. The CDR3 is 14 amino acids. Trimming cost V 1 base and J 6 bases, with 12 bases left between them. CDR1 and CDR2 (germline): LGHNA, YNFKEQ. The DNA for the CDR3 is TGTGCCAGCAGCCAAGTGGAGGGCTTATCTGAAGCTTTCTTT. Translating gives CASSQVEGLSEAFF.

This chain links TRBV5-6 with TRBJ2-1; D uncertain. V shed 0 bases and J shed 5 bases, with 6 bases lying between them. The CDR3 runs 13 residues. Germline assignment: CDR1 SGHDT and CDR2 YYEEEE. CDR3 coding DNA: TGTGCCAGCAGCTTGGAGCAGGACAATGAGCAGTTCTTC. This codes for CASSLEQDNEQFF.

This clone was recorded once. The V gene is TRBV7-9, the J gene TRBJ2-2; 12 bases line up with TRBD2. Germline CDR1 reads SEHNR; CDR2 reads FQNEAQ (reference sequence). CDR3 length: 19 amino acids. Trimming took 6 bases from V and 2 from J; bases not matched to a gene: 13. The CDR3 DNA reads TGTGCCAGCAGTCCTGCCGCGTGGACTAGCGGGGACAACACCGGGGAGCTGTTTTTT. Residues: CASSPAAWTSGDNTGELFF.

The rearrangement uses TRBV27 and TRBJ1-6; D call uncertain. This CDR3 has 13 amino acids. V lost 6 bases to trimming and J lost 8 bases, with 11 bases between them. Germline-derived CDR1 and CDR2 are MNHEY and SMNVEV (reference sequence). CDR3 amino acids: CASSIYRDSPLHF. The CDR3 DNA is TGTGCCAGCAGCATATACCGTGATTCACCCCTCCACTTT.

The gene calls are TRBV5-1 and TRBJ1-5; D is undetermined. The length of the CDR3 is 15 residues. Per the germline V gene, CDR1 is SGHRS and CDR2 is YFSETQ. The V end was cut by 0 bases, the J end by 1 base, with 8 bases between. CDR3 residues: CASSLDATSNQPQHF. The CDR3 region has the DNA TGCGCCAGCAGCTTGGACGCAACGAGCAATCAGCCCCAGCATTTT. Drawing the rest from reference TRBV5-1 and TRBJ1-5, the complete variable domain is KAGVTQTPRYLIKTRGQQVTLSCSPISGHRSVSWYQQTPGQGLQFLFEYFSETQRNKGNFPGRFSGRQFSNSRSEMNVSTLELGDSALYLCASSLDATSNQPQHFGDGTRLSIL.

The rearrangement uses TRBV29-1 and TRBJ2-3; no clear D. This CDR3 region has 13 residues. V shed 5 bases and J shed 4 bases, with 13 bases lying between them. The germline V gene has CDR1 SQVTM and CDR2 ANQGSEA. CDR3 protein: CSVYPSFPDTQYF. DNA for the CDR3: TGCAGCGTTTATCCTAGTTTCCCAGATACGCAGTATTTT.

The chain has TRBV2 and TRBJ2-7; 7 nucleotides align to TRBD2. The CDR3 totals 12 residues. Germline V gene data show CDR1 as SNHLY and CDR2 as FYNNEI. The V gene end was trimmed by 7 bases and the J gene end by 7 bases; junction bases not matched to a gene: 7. The CDR3 region has the DNA TGTGCCAGCATGGGACTAACGTATGAGCAGTACTTC. Translated, it gives CASMGLTYEQYF. The whole variable domain, filled in from reference TRBV2 and TRBJ2-7, reads EPEVTQTPSHQVTQMGQEVILRCVPISNHLYFYWYRQILGQKVEFLVSFYNNEISEKSEIFDDQFSVERPDGSNFTLKIRSTKLEDSAMYFCASMGLTYEQYFGPGTRLTVT.

This chain joins TRBV9 and TRBJ2-5; TRBD2 might be the D (6 bases). There are 15 residues in the CDR3. Germline CDR1 reads SGDLS; CDR2 reads YYNGEE. V was pared by 0 bases and J by 5 bases, with 14 bases between. The CDR3 loop reads CASSVEGNGGETQYF. CDR3 in DNA: TGTGCCAGCAGCGTAGAGGGGAATGGGGGGGAGACCCAGTACTTC. Looking up the rest from reference TRBV9 and TRBJ2-5 gives the full variable domain: DSGVTQTPKHLITATGQRVTLRCSPRSGDLSVYWYQQSLDQGLQFLIQYYNGEERAKGNILERFSAQQFPDLHSELNLSSLELGDSALYFCASSVEGNGGETQYFGPGTRLLVL.

The rearrangement joins TRBV5-6 to TRBJ1-5, with a weak D call TRBD1 (5 bases). Germline V gene sequence: CDR1 SGHDT, CDR2 YYEEEE. The CDR3 runs 19 residues. Trimming shortened V by 0 bases and J by 5 bases, and 24 bases separated the two germline ends. The chain's CDR3 is CASSLEGRRPHDRHQPQHF. CDR3 nucleotides: TGTGCCAGCAGCTTGGAGGGACGTCGTCCCCACGATCGTCATCAGCCCCAGCATTTT.

This clone was seen a single time. This chain connects TRBV27 to TRBJ1-5; tentative D call: TRBD1 (5 bases). This CDR3 contains 14 residues. The germline V gene encodes CDR1 MNHEY and CDR2 SMNVEV (reference sequence). V lost 6 bases to trimming and J lost 2 bases, with 11 bases between them. CDR3 protein: CASSMGVGNQPQHF. CDR3 bases: TGTGCCAGCAGCATGGGGGTCGGCAATCAGCCCCAGCATTTT.

The chain couples TRBV7-3 to TRBJ2-2; 10 positions agree with TRBD2. Germline CDR1 SGHTA, CDR2 FQGTGA. CDR3 length: 17 amino acids. V shed 2 bases, J shed 1 base, and the junction held 4 bases outside the gene matches. CDR3 residues: CASSLASGGLNTGELFF. As DNA, the CDR3 is TGTGCCAGCAGCTTAGCTAGCGGGGGACTGAACACCGGGGAGCTGTTTTTT. The whole variable domain, filled in from reference TRBV7-3 and TRBJ2-2, reads GAGVSQTPSNKVTEKGKYVELRCDPISGHTALYWYRQSLGQGPEFLIYFQGTGAADDSGLPNDRFFAVRPEGSVSTLKIQRTERGDSAVYLCASSLASGGLNTGELFFGEGSRLTVL.

This clone was counted once. V gene TRBV15 combines with J gene TRBJ1-2, with 7 bases identical to TRBD1. V lost 6 bases, J lost 6 bases, and 7 bases stayed unmatched. The CDR3 spans 13 residues. The germline V gene has CDR1 LNHNV and CDR2 YYDKDF (reference sequence). CDR3 sequence (DNA): TGTGCCACCAGTGATGACAGGGAGGATGGCTACACCTTC. Translation: CATSDDREDGYTF. Based on the CDR3 plus reference TRBV15 and TRBJ1-2, the full variable domain is DAMVIQNPRYQVTQFGKPVTLSCSQTLNHNVMYWYQQKSSQAPKLLFHYYDKDFNNEADTPDNFQSRRPNTSFCFLDIRSPGLGDTAMYLCATSDDREDGYTFGSGTRLTVV.

The rearrangement links TRBV25-1 to TRBJ2-7; D could derive from TRBD1 or TRBD2 (5 bases each). Trimming stripped 1 base from V and 6 bases from J, with 16 bases between. The V gene's germline CDR1 is MGHDK and CDR2 SYGVNS. CDR3 size: 15 residues. This chain's CDR3 is CASSEFEGSKGEQYF. The CDR3 region has the DNA TGTGCCAGCAGTGAATTTGAGGGGTCGAAGGGCGAGCAGTACTTC.

This clone came up once. The rearrangement joins TRBV28 to TRBJ2-1, with D maybe TRBD1 (6 bases). Germline CDR1 is MDHEN and CDR2 is SYDVKM. The CDR3 covers 14 residues. The ends were cut back, 7 bases at V and 8 bases at J, with 18 bases in the middle. CDR3 sequence (DNA): TGTGCCAGCACTCCCACAGGGTCAGTGCATGAGCAGTTCTTC. Residues: CASTPTGSVHEQFF.

V and J are TRBV4-1 and TRBJ2-3; the D gene is possibly TRBD2 (5 bases). The CDR3 loop spans 14 amino acids. The germline gives CDR1 MGHRA, CDR2 YSYEKL. V was shortened by 0 bases and J by 3 bases, with 7 bases between the two germline ends. The CDR3 DNA is TGCGCCAGCAGCCAAGAACTAGTGACAGATACGCAGTATTTT. Encoded protein: CASSQELVTDTQYF.

The rearrangement uses TRBV4-3 and TRBJ2-7, with D possibly called TRBD1 or TRBD2 (6 bases each). There are 15 residues in the CDR3. The V gene's germline CDR1 is LGHNA and CDR2 YSLEER. Trimming stripped 4 bases from V and 5 bases from J, with 18 bases between. CDR3 sequence: CASSRNWGAGNEQYF. CDR3 nucleotide sequence: TGCGCCAGCAGCCGCAATTGGGGGGCTGGTAACGAGCAGTACTTC.

V is TRBV4-1 and J is TRBJ1-2, with a tentative D call TRBD1 (6 bases). There are 15 residues in the CDR3. Germline CDR1 reads MGHRA; CDR2 reads YSYEKL. V lost 0 bases to trimming and J lost 4 bases, with 12 bases between them. The CDR3 here is CASSQDWGGAYGYTF. DNA of the CDR3: TGCGCCAGCAGCCAAGATTGGGGGGGGGCCTATGGCTACACCTTC.

This chain connects TRBV5-6 to TRBJ2-2; D gene unclear. Trimming removed 4 bases at V and 8 bases at J, with 9 bases between. The CDR3 covers 12 residues. Per the germline V gene, CDR1 is SGHDT and CDR2 is YYEEEE. The CDR3 nucleotides read TGTGCCAGCAGCGAACTCGGGGGGGAGCTGTTTTTT. It codes for CASSELGGELFF.

The chain recombines TRBV4-3 with TRBJ1-1, with D possibly being TRBD1 (6 bases). From germline, CDR1 is LGHNA and CDR2 YSLEER. Trimming left V 4 bases short and J 2 bases short, with 17 bases between. This CDR3 region has 16 residues. The CDR3 reads CASSLRGEGLNTEAFF. The CDR3 DNA sequence: TGCGCCAGCAGCCTCAGGGGTGAGGGACTCAACACTGAAGCTTTCTTT.

The J gene is TRBJ2-7, the V gene TRBV5-4; possibly TRBD2 for D (6 bases). V shed 4 bases and J shed 5 bases, with 19 bases lying between them. CDR3 size: 15 residues. The V gene's germline CDR1 is SGHNT and CDR2 YYREEE (reference sequence). CDR3 DNA sequence: TGTGCCAGCAGCCTGGGCCCCATCGGCGGGGACGAGCAGTACTTC. Amino acids: CASSLGPIGGDEQYF.

This sequence joins TRBV27 and TRBJ2-2; D is unclear. Germline CDR1 reads MNHEY; CDR2 reads SMNVEV (reference sequence). V lost 5 bases and J lost 2, with 9 bases in between. The length of the CDR3 is 14 residues. DNA of the CDR3: TGTGCCAGCAGTCCCGGGCATAACACCGGGGAGCTGTTTTTT. As protein: CASSPGHNTGELFF.

The chain is built from TRBV7-9 and TRBJ2-7; D gene ambiguous. Trimming stripped 4 bases from V and 0 bases from J, with 7 bases between. The germline V gene encodes CDR1 SEHNR and CDR2 FQNEAQ (reference sequence). The CDR3 extends over 13 amino acids. CDR3 sequence reads: CASSSLSSYEQYF. DNA for the CDR3: TGTGCCAGCAGCTCTCTCTCCTCCTACGAGCAGTACTTC.

Concerning this clone itself: This specimen includes other DNA sequences encoding the same CDR3. The chain combines TRBV27 with TRBJ2-7; 8 bases line up with TRBD2. The CDR3 loop spans 13 amino acids. Germline V lookup: CDR1 MNHEY, CDR2 SMNVEV (reference sequence). V lost 5 bases to trimming and J lost 4 bases; unmatched junction nucleotides: 4. The CDR3 here is CASSTGLGYEQYF. The CDR3 DNA is TGTGCCAGCAGTACGGGACTAGGGTACGAGCAGTACTTC.